This T cell receptor (beta chain) was identified in a study of monozygotic twins with inflammatory bowel disease. TCRdb reprocessed the 5' RACE reads and keeps a single row for each CDR3 protein, giving no DNA. This sample's table has approximately 400,000 distinct CDR3 sequences. The CDR3 has 11 amino acids. The material sequenced was blood. This chain joins TRBV12-3 or TRBV12-4 and TRBJ1-2; TCRdb gives TRBD1 as the D gene, but with no DNA this cannot be confirmed. This TCR was recovered from a human donor with ulcerative colitis or Crohn's disease, or a healthy co-twin of an affected twin (not recorded which). The CDR3 loop reads CASSWGYGYTF.